The clone carrying this TCR beta chain was seen a few times. What it recognizes is unknown. In TCRdb, the 5' RACE reads were re-called with MiXCR into one record per CDR3 protein. Of approximately 300,000 distinct CDR3 sequences listed, 6.8% are singletons. This specimen belongs to a study of T cells after yellow fever vaccination. The CDR3 runs to 16 residues. The V gene's germline CDR1 is MNHNS and CDR2 SASEGT. Trimming removed 3 bases from V and 1 base from J; junction bases left unmatched: 4. Overall study results and limits: The secondary response was weaker, and its peak arrived faster, on day 5 versus 15.

Source: PBMCs, taken around 45 days after the first yellow fever vaccination. This receptor was obtained from a man younger than 35 who received the YFV17D yellow fever vaccine. V usage is TRBV6-1 and J usage is TRBJ1-1; TRBD1 matches 11 bases. DNA of the CDR3: TGTGCCAGCAGTGACCGGGACAGGGGGTGGAACACTGAAGCTTTCTTT. It is translated as CASSDRDRGWNTEAFF.